This passage covers 5 T cell receptor beta chains from one sample sequenced in a study of blood T cell repertoires in COVID-19. Here immunoSEQ multiplex PCR was the method, and the copy in TCRdb shows in-frame clones only, minus some. Of around 300,000 clones in the sample, 70% to 90% were seen once. The material sequenced was peripheral blood. The origin of the receptors is a woman aged 70 to 79 with acute or convalescent COVID-19.

The rearrangement uses TRBV20-1 and TRBJ1-5; possibly TRBD1 for D (5 bases). Germline V lookup: CDR1 DFQATT, CDR2 SNEGSKA (reference sequence). The CDR3 is made up of 13 amino acids. Trimming removed 3 bases from V and 5 bases from J, with 11 bases in between. The CDR3 region is CSASVRDYQPQHF. In nucleotides, the CDR3 is TGCAGTGCTAGTGTAAGGGACTATCAGCCCCAGCATTTT.

The gene calls are TRBV2 and TRBJ2-3; TRBD1 might be the D (6 bases). The length of the CDR3 is 13 residues. V lost 7 bases to trimming and J lost 0 bases, with 8 bases between them. Germline CDR1 reads SNHLY; CDR2 reads FYNNEI. Here the CDR3 DNA reads TGTGCCAGCATCAGGGGAAGCACAGATACGCAGTATTTT. It codes for CASIRGSTDTQYF.

The chain links TRBV19 to TRBJ1-2; D unclear. CDR1 and CDR2 from the germline V gene are LNHDA and SQIVND (reference sequence). This CDR3 is 14 amino acids long. Deletions cut 5 bases from V and 4 bases from J, with 14 bases between. CDR3 in amino acids: CASSVPRLPYGYTF. In DNA form, the CDR3 reads TGTGCCAGTAGTGTCCCCCGACTTCCCTATGGCTACACCTTC.

This chain connects TRBV5-1 to TRBJ1-1; 9 bases line up with TRBD1. The CDR3 length is 14 residues. Unmatched junction bases numbered 2, after V lost 4 bases and J lost 1 base. CDR1 and CDR2 (germline): SGHRS, YFSETQ. The chain's CDR3 is CASSTDRGNTEAFF. The CDR3 region has the DNA TGCGCCAGCAGCACGGACAGGGGGAACACTGAAGCTTTCTTT.

The chain carries TRBV19 and TRBJ1-5; D might be TRBD1 (5 bases). V dropped 7 bases and J dropped 5 bases, with 18 bases sitting between them. From germline, CDR1 is LNHDA and CDR2 SQIVND (reference sequence). This CDR3 has 15 amino acids. This CDR3 reads CASTLDSLGYQPQHF. CDR3 nucleotides: TGTGCCAGTACCTTAGACAGCCTGGGCTATCAGCCCCAGCATTTT.